One and the same sample provided the 6 T cell receptor beta chains below, sequenced in a study of a mutant IDH1 vaccine in newly diagnosed glioma. Antigens of these TCRs are unknown. The assay was immunoSEQ multiplex PCR, and TCRdb's table has in-frame clones only and misses some. The table lists 65,000 or so clones, roughly 81% of them singletons, with 4% in the top ten. Time point of the sample: week 23, last vaccination. Topical imiquimod was applied with each vaccine dose, which held 300 ug of mutant IDH1 20-mer peptide. The material was PBMCs, obtained from a glioma patient whose treatment included an IDH1 peptide vaccine. Receptors were obtained from a man aged 30-40 years with glioma.

The chain uses TRBV5-4 and TRBJ2-7; weak D call: TRBD1 (6 bases). The length of the CDR3 is 14 residues. Trimming stripped 3 bases from V and 2 bases from J, with 12 bases between. Germline-derived CDR1 and CDR2 are SGHNT and YYREEE (reference sequence). DNA of the CDR3: TGTGCCAGCAGCTCCGGGACACCCCCCTACGAGCAGTACTTC. It codes for CASSSGTPPYEQYF.

As DNA, the CDR3 is TGTGCCAGCAGCGTAGACGGGACAGTTTTACCCTACGAGCAGTACTTC. Translation: CASSVDGTVLPYEQYF. The chain employs TRBV9 and TRBJ2-7, with 7 bases matching TRBD1. Trimming took 0 bases from V and 2 from J; bases not matched to a gene: 8. The V gene's germline CDR1 is SGDLS and CDR2 YYNGEE. CDR3 length: 16 amino acids.

The gene calls are TRBV5-1 and TRBJ1-1; tentative D call: TRBD1 (6 bases). CDR3 size: 14 residues. Germline V CDR1 and CDR2: SGHRS, YFSETQ. V was cut by 3 bases and J by 1 base, with 10 bases left in between. CDR3 DNA sequence: TGCGCCAGCAGCTCGGGACAACAGAACACTGAAGCTTTCTTT. This encodes CASSSGQQNTEAFF. The whole variable domain, remainder taken from reference TRBV5-1 and TRBJ1-1, is KAGVTQTPRYLIKTRGQQVTLSCSPISGHRSVSWYQQTPGQGLQFLFEYFSETQRNKGNFPGRFSGRQFSNSRSEMNVSTLELGDSALYLCASSSGQQNTEAFFGQGTRLTVV.

The genes are TRBV7-9 and TRBJ1-1; D possibly corresponds to TRBD1 (6 bases). This CDR3 is 16 amino acids long. V lost 6 bases and J 3 bases, leaving 20 bases between the germline ends. Germline CDR1 and CDR2: SEHNR and FQNEAQ (reference sequence). CDR3 loop: CASRTGRTSGDTEAFF. The CDR3 DNA reads as TGTGCCAGCAGGACGGGGAGGACCTCAGGGGACACTGAAGCTTTCTTT. The complete variable domain, with remaining parts taken from reference TRBV7-9 and TRBJ1-1, reads DTGVSQNPRHKITKRGQNVTFRCDPISEHNRLYWYRQTLGQGPEFLTYFQNEAQLEKSRLLSDRFSAERPKGSFSTLEIQRTEQGDSAMYLCASRTGRTSGDTEAFFGQGTRLTVV.

The chain recombines TRBV11-2 with TRBJ2-1; 7 bases fit TRBD1. Looked up from germline, CDR1 is SGHAT and CDR2 is FQNNGV. The CDR3 spans 11 residues. V dropped 5 bases and J dropped 13; count of bases not matched to a gene: 5. Here the CDR3 reads CASSLQGEQFF. The CDR3 region has the DNA TGTGCCAGCAGCCTCCAGGGGGAACAGTTCTTC.

J is TRBJ1-5 and V is TRBV15, with unresolved D. The CDR3 runs 13 residues. V was trimmed by 1 base and J by 10 bases, leaving 11 bases between them. Germline V gene lookup returns CDR1 LNHNV and CDR2 YYDKDF (reference sequence). DNA of the CDR3: TGTGCCACCAGCAGAGTCCCTTCTGGACCCCAGCATTTT. Translating gives CATSRVPSGPQHF.